This TCR beta chain was observed in a study of blood T cell repertoires in COVID-19. Study summary: Italy, Spain and the United States were the sources of the convalescent and acute COVID-19 samples. Sources were T cells, B-cell-depleted T cells, or PBMCs; the material itself was cDNA or gDNA.

This CDR3 has 17 residues. V dropped 5 bases and J dropped 1; count of bases not matched to a gene: 11. Germline V gives CDR1 MDHEN, CDR2 SYDVKM. TCRdb keeps only in-frame clones here, not all; method: immunoSEQ multiplex PCR. The sample lists under 50,000 clones; roughly 84% were seen once. The sequence was collected from a man between 50 and 59 years old with active COVID-19. This chain links TRBV28 with TRBJ2-4; 7 nucleotides align to TRBD2. Specimen: peripheral blood. The CDR3 is CASSPPLGGRAKNIQYF. CDR3 in DNA: TGTGCCAGCAGTCCACCCCTGGGGGGGAGGGCCAAAAACATTCAGTACTTC.